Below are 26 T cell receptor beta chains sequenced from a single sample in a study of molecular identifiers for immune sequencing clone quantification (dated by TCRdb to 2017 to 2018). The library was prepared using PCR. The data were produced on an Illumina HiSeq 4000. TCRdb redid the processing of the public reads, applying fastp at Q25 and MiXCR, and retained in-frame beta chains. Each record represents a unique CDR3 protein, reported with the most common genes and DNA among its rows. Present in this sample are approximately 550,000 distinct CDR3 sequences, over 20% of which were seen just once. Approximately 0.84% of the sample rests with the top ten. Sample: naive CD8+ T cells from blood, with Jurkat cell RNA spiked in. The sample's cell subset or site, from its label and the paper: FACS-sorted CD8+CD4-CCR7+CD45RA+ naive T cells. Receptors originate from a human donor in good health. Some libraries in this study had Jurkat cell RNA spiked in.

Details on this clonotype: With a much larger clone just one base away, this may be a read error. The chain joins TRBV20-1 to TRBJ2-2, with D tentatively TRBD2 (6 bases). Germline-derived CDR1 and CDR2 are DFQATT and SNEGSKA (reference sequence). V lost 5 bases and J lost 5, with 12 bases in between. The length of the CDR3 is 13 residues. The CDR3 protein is CSAGGLGTGELFF. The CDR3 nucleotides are TGCAGTGCTGGAGGGTTGGGTACCGGGGAGCTGTTTTTT.

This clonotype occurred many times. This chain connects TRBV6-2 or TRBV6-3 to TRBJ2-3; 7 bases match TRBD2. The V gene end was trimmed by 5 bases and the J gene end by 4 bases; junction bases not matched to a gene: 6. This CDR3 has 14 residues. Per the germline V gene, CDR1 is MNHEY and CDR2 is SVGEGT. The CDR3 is CASSLSGNSDTQYF. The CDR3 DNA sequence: TGTGCCAGCAGTCTGAGCGGGAACTCAGATACGCAGTATTTT.

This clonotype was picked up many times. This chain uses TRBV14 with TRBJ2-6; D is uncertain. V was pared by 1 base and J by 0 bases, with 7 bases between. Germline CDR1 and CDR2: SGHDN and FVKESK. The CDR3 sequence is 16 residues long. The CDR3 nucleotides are TGTGCCAGCAGCCAAGTTCCGTTCTCTGGGGCCAACGTCCTGACTTTC. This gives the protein CASSQVPFSGANVLTF.

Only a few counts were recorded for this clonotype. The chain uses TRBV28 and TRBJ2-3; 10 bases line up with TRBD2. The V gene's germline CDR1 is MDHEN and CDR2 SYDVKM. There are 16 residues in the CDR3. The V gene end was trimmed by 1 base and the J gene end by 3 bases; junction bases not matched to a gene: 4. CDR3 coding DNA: TGTGCCAGCAGTTTATTGCTAGCGGGAGTAACAGATACGCAGTATTTT. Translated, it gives CASSLLLAGVTDTQYF.

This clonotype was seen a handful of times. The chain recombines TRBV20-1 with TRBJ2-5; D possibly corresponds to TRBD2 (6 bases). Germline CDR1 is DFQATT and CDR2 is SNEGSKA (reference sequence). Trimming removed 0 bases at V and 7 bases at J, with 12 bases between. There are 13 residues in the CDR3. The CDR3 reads CSARDLMGGTQYF. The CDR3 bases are TGCAGTGCTAGAGATCTTATGGGGGGGACCCAGTACTTC.

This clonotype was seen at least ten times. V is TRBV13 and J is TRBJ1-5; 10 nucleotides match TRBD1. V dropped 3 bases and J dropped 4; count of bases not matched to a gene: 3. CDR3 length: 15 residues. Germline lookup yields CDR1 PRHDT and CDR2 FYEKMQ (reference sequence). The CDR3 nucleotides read TGTGCCAGCAGCTTGGGGACAGGGGAGAATCAGCCCCAGCATTTT. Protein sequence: CASSLGTGENQPQHF.

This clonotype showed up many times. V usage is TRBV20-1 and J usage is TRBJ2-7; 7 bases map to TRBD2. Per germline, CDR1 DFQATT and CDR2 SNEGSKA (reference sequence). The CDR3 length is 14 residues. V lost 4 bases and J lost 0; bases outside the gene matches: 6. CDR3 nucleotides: TGCAGTGCTATGTCTAGCGGTTTCTCCTACGAGCAGTACTTC. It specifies CSAMSSGFSYEQYF.

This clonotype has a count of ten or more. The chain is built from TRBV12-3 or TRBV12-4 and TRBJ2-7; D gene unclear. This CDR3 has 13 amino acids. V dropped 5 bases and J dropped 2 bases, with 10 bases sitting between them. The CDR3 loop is CASSPGPTYEQYF. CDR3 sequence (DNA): TGTGCCAGCAGTCCCGGCCCCACCTACGAGCAGTACTTC.

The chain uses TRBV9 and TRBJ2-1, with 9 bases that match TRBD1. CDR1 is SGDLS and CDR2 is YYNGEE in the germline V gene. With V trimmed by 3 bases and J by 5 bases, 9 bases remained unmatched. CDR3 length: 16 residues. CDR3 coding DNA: TGTGCCAGCAGCGCAGGGACAGGGCAGTACAACAATGAGCAGTTCTTC. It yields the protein CASSAGTGQYNNEQFF.

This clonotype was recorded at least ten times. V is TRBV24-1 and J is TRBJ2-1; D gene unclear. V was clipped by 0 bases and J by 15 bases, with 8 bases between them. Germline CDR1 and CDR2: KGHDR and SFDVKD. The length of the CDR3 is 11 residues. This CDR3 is CATSDLGRLFF. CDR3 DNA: TGTGCCACCAGTGATTTGGGTCGTCTGTTCTTC.

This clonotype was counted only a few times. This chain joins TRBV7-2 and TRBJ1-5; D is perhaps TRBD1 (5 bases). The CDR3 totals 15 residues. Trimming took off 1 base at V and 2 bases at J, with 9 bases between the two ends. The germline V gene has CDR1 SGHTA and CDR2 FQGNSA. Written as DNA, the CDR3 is TGTGCCAGCAGCTTAGACCGGGGCCGCAATCAGCCCCAGCATTTT. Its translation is CASSLDRGRNQPQHF.

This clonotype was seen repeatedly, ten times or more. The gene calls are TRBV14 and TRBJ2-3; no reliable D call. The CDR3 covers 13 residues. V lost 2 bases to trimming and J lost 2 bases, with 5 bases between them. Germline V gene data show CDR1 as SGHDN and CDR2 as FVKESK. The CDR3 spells CASSQLNTDTQYF. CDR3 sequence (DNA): TGTGCCAGCAGCCAACTTAACACAGATACGCAGTATTTT.

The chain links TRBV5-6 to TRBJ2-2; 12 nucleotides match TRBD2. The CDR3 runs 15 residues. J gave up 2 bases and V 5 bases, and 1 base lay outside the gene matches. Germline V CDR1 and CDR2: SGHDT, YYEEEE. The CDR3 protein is CASRLAGGNTGELFF. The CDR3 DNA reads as TGTGCCAGCAGACTAGCGGGAGGAAACACCGGGGAGCTGTTTTTT.

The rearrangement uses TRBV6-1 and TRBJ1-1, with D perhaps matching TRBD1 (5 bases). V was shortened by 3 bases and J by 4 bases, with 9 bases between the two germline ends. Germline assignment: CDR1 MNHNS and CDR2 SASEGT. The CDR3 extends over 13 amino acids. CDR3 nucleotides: TGTGCCAGCAGTGACCCAGGGCTCACTGAAGCTTTCTTT. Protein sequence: CASSDPGLTEAFF.

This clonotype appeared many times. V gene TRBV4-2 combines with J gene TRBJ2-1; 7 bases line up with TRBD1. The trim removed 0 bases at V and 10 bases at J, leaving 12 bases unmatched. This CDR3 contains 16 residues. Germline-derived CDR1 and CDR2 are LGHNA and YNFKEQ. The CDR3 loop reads CASSQDIATGVKEQFF. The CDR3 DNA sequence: TGTGCCAGCAGCCAAGATATAGCCACAGGGGTAAAGGAGCAGTTCTTC.

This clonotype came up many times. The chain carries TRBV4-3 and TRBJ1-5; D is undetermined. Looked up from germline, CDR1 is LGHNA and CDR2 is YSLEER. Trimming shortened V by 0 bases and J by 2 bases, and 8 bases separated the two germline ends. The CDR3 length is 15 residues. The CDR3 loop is CASSQEDNRNQPQHF. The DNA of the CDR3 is TGCGCCAGCAGCCAAGAAGACAACCGCAATCAGCCCCAGCATTTT.

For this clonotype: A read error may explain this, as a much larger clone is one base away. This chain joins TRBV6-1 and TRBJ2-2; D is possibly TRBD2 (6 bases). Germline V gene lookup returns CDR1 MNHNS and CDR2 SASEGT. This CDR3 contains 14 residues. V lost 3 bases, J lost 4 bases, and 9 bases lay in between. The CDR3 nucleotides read TGTGCCAGCAGTGAGGTCGGGAGCACCGGGGAGCTGTTTTTT. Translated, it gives CASSEVGSTGELFF.

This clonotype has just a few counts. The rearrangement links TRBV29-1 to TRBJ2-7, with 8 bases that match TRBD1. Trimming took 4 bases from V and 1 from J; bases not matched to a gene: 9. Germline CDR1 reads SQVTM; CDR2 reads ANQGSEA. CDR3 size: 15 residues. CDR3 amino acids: CSVGPRTGNSYEQYF. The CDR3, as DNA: TGCAGCGTTGGTCCTAGGACAGGGAATTCCTACGAGCAGTACTTC.

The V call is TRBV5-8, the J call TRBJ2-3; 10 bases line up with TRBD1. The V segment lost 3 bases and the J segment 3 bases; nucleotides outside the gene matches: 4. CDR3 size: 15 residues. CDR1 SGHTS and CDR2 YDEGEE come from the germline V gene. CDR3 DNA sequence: TGTGCCAGCAGCTGGGGACAGGGGATTACAGATACGCAGTATTTT. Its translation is CASSWGQGITDTQYF.

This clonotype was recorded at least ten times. The CDR3, as DNA: TGTGCCAGCAGCTTTAATCCGACCGGGGAGCTGTTTTTT. Protein product: CASSFNPTGELFF. The rearrangement links TRBV13 to TRBJ2-2; D unclear. The CDR3 spans 13 residues. The germline V gene has CDR1 PRHDT and CDR2 FYEKMQ (reference sequence). V dropped 3 bases and J dropped 5 bases, with 7 bases sitting between them.

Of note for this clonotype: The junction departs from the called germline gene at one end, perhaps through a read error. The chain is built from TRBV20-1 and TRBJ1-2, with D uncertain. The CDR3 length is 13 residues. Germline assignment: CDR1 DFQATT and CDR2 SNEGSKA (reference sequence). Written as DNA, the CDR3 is TGCAGTGCTAGTTACGTCACTAACTATGACTACACCTTC. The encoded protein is CSASYVTNYDYTF.

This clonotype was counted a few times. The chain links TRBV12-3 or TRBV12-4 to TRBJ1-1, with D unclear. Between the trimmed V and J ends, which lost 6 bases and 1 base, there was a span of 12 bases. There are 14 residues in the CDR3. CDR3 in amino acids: CASSLFGSNTEAFF. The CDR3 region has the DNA TGTGCCAGCAGCCTCTTTGGGTCGAACACTGAAGCTTTCTTT.

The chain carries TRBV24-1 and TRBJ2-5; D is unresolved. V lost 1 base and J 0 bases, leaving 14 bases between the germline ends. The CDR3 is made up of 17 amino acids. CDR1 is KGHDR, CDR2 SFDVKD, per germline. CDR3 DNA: TGTGCCACCAGTGATTTAGAGACTGCCTGGTACCAAGAGACCCAGTACTTC. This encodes CATSDLETAWYQETQYF.

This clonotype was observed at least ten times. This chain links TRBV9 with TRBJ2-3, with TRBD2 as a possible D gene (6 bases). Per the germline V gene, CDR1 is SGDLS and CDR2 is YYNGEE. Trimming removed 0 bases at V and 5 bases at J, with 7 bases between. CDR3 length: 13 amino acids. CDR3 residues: CASSVVSGDTQYF. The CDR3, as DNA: TGTGCCAGCAGCGTAGTTAGCGGAGATACGCAGTATTTT.

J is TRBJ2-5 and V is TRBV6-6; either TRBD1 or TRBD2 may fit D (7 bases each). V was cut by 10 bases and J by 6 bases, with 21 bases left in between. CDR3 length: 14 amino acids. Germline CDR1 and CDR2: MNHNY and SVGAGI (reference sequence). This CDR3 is CATQLVQGGKTQYF. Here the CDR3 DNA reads TGTGCCACCCAACTAGTTCAGGGGGGGAAGACCCAGTACTTC.

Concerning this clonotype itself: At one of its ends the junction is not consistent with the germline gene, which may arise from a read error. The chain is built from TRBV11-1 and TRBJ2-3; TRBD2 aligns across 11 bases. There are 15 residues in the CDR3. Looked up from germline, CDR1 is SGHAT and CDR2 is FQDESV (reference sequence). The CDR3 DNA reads TGTGCCAGCAGCAGTAGCGGGAGGGCCAGGGATACGCAGTGTTTT. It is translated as CASSSSGRARDTQCF.